These T cell receptor beta chains were read from a single sample in a study of T cell responses to AZD1222 COVID-19 vaccine. Clones were sequenced by immunoSEQ multiplex PCR, and TCRdb holds only the in-frame ones, with some missing. This sample carries over 150,000 clones, roughly nine tenths of them seen once, and the ten largest clones take around 3%. The sequencing here drew on peripheral blood, taken on day 0 of AZD1222 vaccination. The receptors come from an adult in good health. Both conserved end residues are trimmed from each CDR3. Each record gives: D gene, V gene, J gene, CDR3 protein. The D gene is left open where the match is weak.

d_call: TRBD1; v_call: TRBV25-1; j_call: TRBJ2-6; cdr3_aa: ASRGLGQGKTGANVLT
d_call: NA; v_call: TRBV7-2; j_call: TRBJ1-3; cdr3_aa: ASSLVGKGAGNTIY
d_call: TRBD2; v_call: TRBV6-5; j_call: TRBJ2-7; cdr3_aa: ASRERETYEQY
d_call: TRBD1; v_call: TRBV3-1/TRBV3-2; j_call: TRBJ1-2; cdr3_aa: ASSQGTGPNYGYT
d_call: TRBD2; v_call: TRBV5-1; j_call: TRBJ2-7; cdr3_aa: ASSISGGTSYEQY
d_call: TRBD2; v_call: TRBV11-2; j_call: TRBJ2-3; cdr3_aa: ASSLPQTGLASDTQY
d_call: TRBD1; v_call: TRBV28; j_call: TRBJ2-7; cdr3_aa: ASRGDRGGSYEQY
d_call: NA; v_call: TRBV19; j_call: TRBJ1-2; cdr3_aa: ASRSSYGYT
d_call: TRBD2; v_call: TRBV5-1; j_call: TRBJ2-1; cdr3_aa: ASSSRTSGGVEQF
d_call: NA; v_call: TRBV6-5; j_call: TRBJ2-5; cdr3_aa: ASSYRGGETQY
d_call: NA; v_call: TRBV19; j_call: TRBJ2-1; cdr3_aa: ASSGAYNEQF
d_call: NA; v_call: TRBV20-1; j_call: TRBJ1-2; cdr3_aa: SASPHHTSTYGYT
d_call: NA; v_call: TRBV7-9; j_call: TRBJ1-1; cdr3_aa: ASSLDPGPNTEAF
d_call: NA; v_call: TRBV6-5; j_call: TRBJ2-7; cdr3_aa: ASSYSMAVEAYEQY
d_call: NA; v_call: TRBV30; j_call: TRBJ2-7; cdr3_aa: AWSVGQTYEQY
d_call: TRBD1; v_call: TRBV6-4; j_call: TRBJ2-7; cdr3_aa: ASISTGQGSYEQY
d_call: NA; v_call: TRBV21-1; j_call: TRBJ1-1; cdr3_aa: ATATWAGGNTEAF
d_call: TRBD2; v_call: TRBV28; j_call: TRBJ2-3; cdr3_aa: ASSPPRTSGTDTQY
d_call: TRBD2; v_call: TRBV5-4; j_call: TRBJ2-3; cdr3_aa: ASSLARGYTDTQY
d_call: TRBD1; v_call: TRBV27; j_call: TRBJ1-2; cdr3_aa: ASATDRGWGGYT
d_call: NA; v_call: TRBV4-2; j_call: TRBJ1-6; cdr3_aa: ASSQEEGQFNSPLH
d_call: NA; v_call: TRBV10-3; j_call: TRBJ1-3; cdr3_aa: ATYRTDSGNTIY
d_call: TRBD2; v_call: TRBV15; j_call: TRBJ2-2; cdr3_aa: ATSPRRGLAGNTGELF
d_call: TRBD1; v_call: TRBV7-9; j_call: TRBJ1-1; cdr3_aa: ASSLAGQGLIEAF
d_call: TRBD1; v_call: TRBV4-2; j_call: TRBJ2-7; cdr3_aa: ASSQAGQGALVYEQY
d_call: TRBD1; v_call: TRBV7-6; j_call: TRBJ2-5; cdr3_aa: ASSPAPGGGETQY
d_call: NA; v_call: TRBV5-1; j_call: TRBJ1-6; cdr3_aa: ASRESPTVVNSPLH
d_call: TRBD2; v_call: TRBV10-2; j_call: TRBJ2-1; cdr3_aa: ASSALSGSVYGEQF
d_call: TRBD1; v_call: TRBV6-4; j_call: TRBJ2-1; cdr3_aa: ASSPGTDYNEQF
d_call: NA; v_call: TRBV5-1; j_call: TRBJ2-5; cdr3_aa: ASSLVGETQY
d_call: NA; v_call: TRBV6-5; j_call: TRBJ1-1; cdr3_aa: ASKLGMNTEAF
d_call: NA; v_call: TRBV30; j_call: TRBJ2-7; cdr3_aa: ASHQGILYEQY